These 19 T cell receptor beta chains originate from one sample sequenced in a study of T cells in Graves' hyperthyroidism and ophthalmopathy (dated by TCRdb to the late 2010s). The library was generated by multiplex PCR. Reads for this sample came from an Illumina HiSeq 2000. Amplification of TCR beta CDR3 regions was carried out from RNA transcripts. For the first round of RT-PCR on the TCR CDR3, the HTBI primer set was used together with the Qiagen OneStep RT-PCR kit. TCRdb cleaned the public reads at Q25 with fastp, built clones with MiXCR and kept in-frame beta chains. When rows share a CDR3 protein, they turn into one entry using the most common DNA and genes. This sample lists approximately 630,000 distinct CDR3 sequences; roughly 16% were detected once. The ten most abundant clones make up less than 4.5% of the sample. The specimen was blood. The receptor source for this set is a woman aged 25-40 years with Graves' hyperthyroidism.

This clonotype was seen at least ten times. The genes are TRBV6-1 and TRBJ2-7; either TRBD1 or TRBD2 may supply D (5 bases each). The germline V gene encodes CDR1 MNHNS and CDR2 SASEGT. Deletions cut 1 base from V and 5 bases from J, with 15 bases between. This CDR3 has 15 residues. Here the CDR3 DNA reads TGTGCCAGCAGTGAAGTTTCGGGACGTTGGGACGAGCAGTACTTC. It is translated as CASSEVSGRWDEQYF.

In this sample, this clonotype turned up many times. DNA for the CDR3: TGTGCCACCGCCCGGGGGCCTGCCTACGAGCAGTACTTC. Its protein product is CATARGPAYEQYF. This sequence joins TRBV2 and TRBJ2-7, with D perhaps given as TRBD1 or TRBD2 (6 bases each). This CDR3 is built from 13 residues. Germline V CDR1 and CDR2: SNHLY, FYNNEI. Between the trimmed V and J ends, which lost 10 bases and 2 bases, there was a span of 15 bases.

This clonotype came up a few times. V gene TRBV12-3 or TRBV12-4 combines with J gene TRBJ1-5; D gene unclear. The CDR3 covers 15 residues. With 3 bases removed from V and 0 bases from J, the gap between germline ends came to 9 bases. The CDR3 is CASSLRRDSNQPQHF. DNA for the CDR3: TGTGCCAGCAGTTTGAGACGGGATAGCAATCAGCCCCAGCATTTT.

This clonotype turned up a few times. A read error may produce the germline difference seen at one junction end. The CDR3: CASSLILGTEEGGANVLTF. The CDR3 bases are TGTGCCAGCAGTTTAATTCTAGGGACAGAGGAAGGGGGTGCCAACGTTCTGACTTTC. The rearrangement uses TRBV28 and TRBJ2-6, with 7 bases fitting TRBD1. This CDR3 comprises 19 residues. Looked up from germline, CDR1 is MDHEN and CDR2 is SYDVKM.

J is TRBJ2-1 and V is TRBV2; either TRBD1 or TRBD2 may supply D (5 bases each). The CDR3 contains 13 residues. CDR1 and CDR2 (germline): SNHLY, FYNNEI. Trimming shortened V by 11 bases and J by 2 bases, and 13 bases separated the two germline ends. The CDR3, as DNA: TGTGCCGGAACCGGGACGGCCTACAATGAGCAGTTCTTC. It translates to CAGTGTAYNEQFF.

V is TRBV18 and J is TRBJ2-3, with 9 bases that match TRBD2. The CDR3 totals 17 residues. The junction had 5 bases not matched to a gene; V was cut back by 0 bases and J by 1 base. Germline V gene sequence: CDR1 KGHSH, CDR2 LQKENI. This CDR3 reads CASSPPGLATGTDTQYF. CDR3 nucleotides: TGTGCCAGCTCACCACCGGGACTAGCTACCGGCACAGATACGCAGTATTTT.

This chain joins TRBV9 and TRBJ1-1; TRBD1 agrees at 9 bases. The CDR3 spans 17 residues. Germline assignment: CDR1 SGDLS and CDR2 YYNGEE. With V trimmed by 4 bases and J by 1 base, 11 bases remained unmatched. The CDR3 region is CASSIRGDREENTEAFF. In DNA form, the CDR3 reads TGTGCCAGCAGCATCCGGGGGGACAGGGAGGAGAACACTGAAGCTTTCTTT.

This clonotype was seen a few times. J is TRBJ2-1 and V is TRBV28, with 13 bases that match TRBD2. Germline CDR1 MDHEN, CDR2 SYDVKM. The CDR3 runs to 18 residues. V shed 4 bases and J 6 bases; nucleotides not matched to a gene: 12. The CDR3 loop is CASSSRSGLAGVSNEQFF. The CDR3, as DNA: TGTGCCAGCAGTTCCCGTTCCGGACTAGCGGGAGTTTCCAATGAGCAGTTCTTC.

The chain uses TRBV30 and TRBJ2-7; TRBD1 agrees at 9 bases. Germline loops: CDR1 GTSNPN, CDR2 SVGIG (reference sequence). V lost 8 bases and J lost 2; bases outside the gene matches: 13. This CDR3 has 15 amino acids. The CDR3 nucleotides read TGTGCCGGCAGCCCAGGACAGGGGTTGACCTACGAGCAGTACTTC. It codes for CAGSPGQGLTYEQYF.

This clonotype has a handful of counts. The chain is built from TRBV4-2 and TRBJ2-5; 7 bases match TRBD2. This CDR3 contains 16 residues. Germline CDR1 is LGHNA and CDR2 is YNFKEQ. Trimming cost V 4 bases and J 2 bases; bases outside gene matches: 10. CDR3 in amino acids: CASSPTTSDPQETQYF. CDR3 nucleotide sequence: TGTGCCAGCAGCCCAACAACTAGCGACCCTCAAGAGACCCAGTACTTC.

This clonotype has ten or more counts. The CDR3 nucleotides are TGTGCCAGCAGCTTAAGGCGGAAAGATACGCAGTATTTT. Amino acid sequence: CASSLRRKDTQYF. The rearrangement joins TRBV7-2 to TRBJ2-3; D call uncertain. Trimming shortened V by 2 bases and J by 5 bases, and 8 bases separated the two germline ends. The CDR3 contains 13 residues. Per the germline V gene, CDR1 is SGHTA and CDR2 is FQGNSA.

In its sample, this clonotype was seen many times. The V call is TRBV6-1, the J call TRBJ2-5, with D possibly matching TRBD2 (6 bases). Germline V gene lookup returns CDR1 MNHNS and CDR2 SASEGT. The CDR3 loop spans 14 amino acids. Trimming took 0 bases from V and 5 from J, leaving 10 bases between them. CDR3 sequence: CASSEAIRGETQYF. The CDR3 DNA is TGTGCCAGCAGTGAAGCCATACGGGGGGAGACCCAGTACTTC.

This clonotype has only a few counts. The V gene is TRBV25-1, the J gene TRBJ1-2; D gene uncertain. V was trimmed by 4 bases and J by 4 bases, leaving 7 bases between them. Germline lookup yields CDR1 MGHDK and CDR2 SYGVNS. The CDR3 has 12 residues. Here the CDR3 reads CASSGTVYGYTF. In DNA form, the CDR3 reads TGTGCCAGCAGTGGGACGGTCTATGGCTACACCTTC.

This clonotype occurred many times. The chain links TRBV12-3 or TRBV12-4 to TRBJ2-7, with D tentatively TRBD2 (6 bases). Trimming shortened V by 4 bases and J by 1 base, and 20 bases separated the two germline ends. CDR3 length: 17 amino acids. In DNA form, the CDR3 reads TGTGCCAGCAGTTCAGGAGAAGCAAGGGAGGCATCCTACGAGCAGTACTTC. Protein product: CASSSGEAREASYEQYF.

In its sample, this clonotype was seen a few times. The chain carries TRBV19 and TRBJ2-1, with 12 nucleotides matching TRBD2. The germline V gene has CDR1 LNHDA and CDR2 SQIVND (reference sequence). CDR3 length equals 15 residues. Germline trimming cut 4 bases from V and 8 bases from J; bases unmatched to any gene: 6. The CDR3 protein is CASSNGLAGIDEQFF. For the CDR3, the DNA is TGTGCCAGTAGTAATGGACTAGCGGGAATCGATGAGCAGTTCTTC. Full variable domain (missing parts from reference TRBV19 and TRBJ2-1): DGGITQSPKYLFRKEGQNVTLSCEQNLNHDAMYWYRQDPGQGLRLIYYSQIVNDFQKGDIAEGYSVSREKKESFPLTVTSAQKNPTAFYLCASSNGLAGIDEQFFGPGTRLTVL.

This clonotype has a count of ten or more. The chain has TRBV7-2 and TRBJ1-2; 9 bases map to TRBD1. V trimming: 5 bases; J trimming: 4 bases; junction bases outside the gene matches: 11. The CDR3 totals 16 residues. CDR1 is SGHTA and CDR2 is FQGNSA in the germline V gene. This CDR3 is CASSPPGGQGRYGYTF. The CDR3, as DNA: TGTGCCAGCAGCCCCCCTGGGGGACAGGGTCGCTATGGCTACACCTTC.

This sequence joins TRBV29-1 and TRBJ2-1; 8 positions match TRBD1. The CDR3 spans 14 residues. Germline V gives CDR1 SQVTM, CDR2 ANQGSEA. Germline trimming cut 6 bases from V and 4 bases from J; bases unmatched to any gene: 8. This chain's CDR3 is CSVLDRDPYNEQFF. In DNA form, the CDR3 reads TGCAGCGTCCTGGACAGGGACCCTTACAATGAGCAGTTCTTC.

The chain links TRBV14 to TRBJ1-2, with D possibly being TRBD1 (5 bases). The CDR3 consists of 13 residues. V lost 3 bases, J lost 4 bases, and 9 bases lay in between. Germline V CDR1 and CDR2: SGHDN, FVKESK. The CDR3 DNA reads TGTGCCAGCAGCCAGGGACCGAGCTATGGCTACACCTTC. Its translation: CASSQGPSYGYTF.

This clonotype appeared a few times. The J gene is TRBJ1-1, the V gene TRBV28; D not resolved. The CDR3 consists of 14 residues. Germline V gives CDR1 MDHEN, CDR2 SYDVKM. V dropped 2 bases and J dropped 1 base, with 8 bases sitting between them. The CDR3, as DNA: TGTGCCAGCAGTTTAGGCCCCGCGAACACTGAAGCTTTCTTT. This codes for CASSLGPANTEAFF.